Below, 2 T cell receptor beta chains from the same sample are listed, as sequenced in a study of blood T cell repertoires in COVID-19. Data came from immunoSEQ multiplex PCR; TCRdb stores just in-frame clones and leaves some out. The table shows roughly 220,000 clones, with roughly 90% occurring only once. Sequenced input: peripheral blood. The source of these receptors is a man between 25 and 39 years old who had recovered from COVID-19.

The chain recombines TRBV11-2 with TRBJ2-7; 8 bases match TRBD1. The CDR3 has 14 residues. V was pared by 4 bases and J by 0 bases, with 2 bases of the junction left unmatched. In germline, CDR1 is SGHAT, CDR2 FQNNGV. The CDR3 region is CASSSGQGSYEQYF. The CDR3, as DNA: TGTGCCAGCAGCTCCGGACAGGGCTCCTACGAGCAGTACTTC.

The chain recombines TRBV5-6 with TRBJ2-5; D remains ambiguous. Trimming took 0 bases from V and 2 from J, leaving 11 bases between them. CDR3 length: 15 amino acids. Germline assignment: CDR1 SGHDT and CDR2 YYEEEE. CDR3 nucleotide sequence: TGTGCCAGCAGCTTGGGCTGGGCAGATCAAGAGACCCAGTACTTC. Amino acid sequence: CASSLGWADQETQYF.